This T cell receptor (beta chain) appears in the sequencing data of a study of blood T cell repertoires in COVID-19. Study context: COVID-19 samples, acute and convalescent, were from the United States, Italy and Spain. Sources were T cells, B-cell-depleted T cells, or PBMCs; the material itself was cDNA or gDNA.

The method was immunoSEQ multiplex PCR; TCRdb's version includes in-frame clones alone and lacks a portion of them. The table lists about 77,000 clones, under 95% of them singletons, with roughly 15% in the top ten. This CDR3 region has 16 residues. V gave up 3 bases and J gave up 5 bases; unmatched junction bases: 8. Germline lookup yields CDR1 KGHDR and CDR2 SFDVKD. The chain couples TRBV24-1 to TRBJ2-5, with 10 bases lining up with TRBD1. The sequenced material came from peripheral blood. The TCR originated in an elderly woman with active or convalescent COVID-19. CDR3 protein: CATSDPKTGGEETQYF. In nucleotides, the CDR3 is TGTGCCACCAGTGATCCCAAGACAGGGGGCGAGGAGACCCAGTACTTC.